This is a list of T cell receptor beta chains from one sample in a study of post-analysis software for immune sequencing data. TCRdb recomputed calls from the PCR reads with MiXCR, one row per CDR3 protein. The table records 550,000 to 700,000 distinct CDR3 sequences, around 44% of them present only once. Sequencing was done on a sample of blood. The source is a girl between 10 and 17 years old with multiple sclerosis. Both conserved end residues are part of each CDR3. The D gene is left open where the match is weak. Expanded clones are given a class, and other clones once, few, many or no size at all.

clone size: .
D gene: .
V gene: TRBV7-9
J gene: TRBJ2-7
CDR3 length: 15
CDR3 protein: CASSLGRLNTYEQYF
CDR3 DNA: TGTGCCAGCAGCTTAGGGAGGCTAAATACCTACGAGCAGTACTTC

clone size: few
D gene: .
V gene: TRBV10-3
J gene: TRBJ2-5
CDR3 length: 15
CDR3 protein: CAISELMGRQETQYF
CDR3 DNA: TGTGCCATCAGTGAGCTAATGGGACGCCAAGAGACCCAGTACTTC

clone size: few
D gene: .
V gene: TRBV5-6
J gene: TRBJ2-5
CDR3 length: 14
CDR3 protein: CASSHSRSGETQYF
CDR3 DNA: TGTGCCAGCAGCCATTCCAGATCCGGGGAGACCCAGTACTTC

clone size: .
D gene: TRBD1
V gene: TRBV7-9
J gene: TRBJ2-7
CDR3 length: 14
CDR3 protein: CASSLDRATGEQYF
CDR3 DNA: TGTGCCAGCAGCTTGGACAGGGCGACGGGCGAGCAGTACTTC

clone size: .
D gene: TRBD1
V gene: TRBV20-1
J gene: TRBJ2-1
CDR3 length: 14
CDR3 protein: CSAPRTGSYNEQFF
CDR3 DNA: TGCAGTGCTCCACGGACAGGGTCCTACAATGAGCAGTTCTTC

clone size: .
D gene: .
V gene: TRBV11-3
J gene: TRBJ2-7
CDR3 length: 15
CDR3 protein: CASSSLGGDLYEQYF
CDR3 DNA: TGTGCCAGCAGCTCCCTAGGGGGAGACCTCTACGAGCAGTACTTC

clone size: .
D gene: TRBD2
V gene: TRBV6-2/TRBV6-3
J gene: TRBJ2-7
CDR3 length: 16
CDR3 protein: CASSRIRAGGSYEQYF
CDR3 DNA: TGTGCAAGCAGTCGCATACGCGCGGGAGGGTCCTACGAGCAGTACTTC

clone size: .
D gene: .
V gene: TRBV5-1
J gene: TRBJ2-1
CDR3 length: 19
CDR3 protein: CASSVPGIEGGGSYNEQFF
CDR3 DNA: TGCGCCAGCAGCGTCCCGGGGATAGAGGGAGGCGGCTCCTACAATGAGCAGTTCTTC

clone size: once
D gene: TRBD2
V gene: TRBV29-1
J gene: TRBJ2-5
CDR3 length: 13
CDR3 protein: CSVASSGKETQYF
CDR3 DNA: TGCAGCGTTGCCTCTAGCGGGAAAGAGACCCAGTACTTC

clone size: .
D gene: TRBD1
V gene: TRBV4-1
J gene: TRBJ1-1
CDR3 length: 14
CDR3 protein: CASSLHDRATEAFF
CDR3 DNA: TGCGCCAGCAGCCTCCACGACAGGGCCACTGAAGCTTTCTTT

clone size: .
D gene: TRBD2
V gene: TRBV28
J gene: TRBJ2-3
CDR3 length: 15
CDR3 protein: CASGPSGSGTDTQYF
CDR3 DNA: TGTGCCAGCGGACCTAGCGGTTCAGGCACAGATACGCAGTATTTT

clone size: few
D gene: .
V gene: TRBV12-3/TRBV12-4
J gene: TRBJ1-1
CDR3 length: 14
CDR3 protein: CASSYRDIHTEAFF
CDR3 DNA: TGTGCCAGCAGTTACCGGGACATTCACACTGAAGCTTTCTTT

clone size: .
D gene: .
V gene: TRBV2
J gene: TRBJ2-7
CDR3 length: 12
CDR3 protein: CASSGQSYEQYF
CDR3 DNA: TGTGCCAGCAGCGGACAGTCCTACGAGCAGTACTTC

clone size: .
D gene: .
V gene: TRBV7-6
J gene: TRBJ2-7
CDR3 length: 14
CDR3 protein: CASSLSVYSYEQYF
CDR3 DNA: TGTGCCAGCAGCTTAAGCGTTTACTCCTACGAGCAGTACTTC

clone size: .
D gene: TRBD2
V gene: TRBV20-1
J gene: TRBJ2-7
CDR3 length: 14
CDR3 protein: CSAERAGASYEQYF
CDR3 DNA: TGCAGTGCCGAGAGGGCGGGAGCTTCCTACGAGCAGTACTTC

clone size: .
D gene: .
V gene: TRBV4-1
J gene: TRBJ2-4
CDR3 length: 17
CDR3 protein: CASSQVLPGIAKNIQYF
CDR3 DNA: TGCGCCAGCAGCCAAGTTCTCCCAGGAATAGCCAAAAACATTCAGTACTTC

clone size: few
D gene: TRBD1
V gene: TRBV10-3
J gene: TRBJ1-2
CDR3 length: 15
CDR3 protein: CAISGRTGSNYGYTF
CDR3 DNA: TGTGCCATCAGTGGACGGACAGGGTCTAACTATGGCTACACCTTC

clone size: many
D gene: TRBD2
V gene: TRBV5-1
J gene: TRBJ2-1
CDR3 length: 15
CDR3 protein: CASSLGGNSYNEQFF
CDR3 DNA: TGTGCCAGCAGCTTGGGGGGGAACTCCTACAATGAGCAGTTCTTC

clone size: .
D gene: .
V gene: TRBV20-1
J gene: TRBJ1-2
CDR3 length: 13
CDR3 protein: CSAGPPSRYGYTF
CDR3 DNA: TGCAGTGCTGGGCCCCCCAGTCGTTATGGCTACACCTTC

clone size: .
D gene: TRBD2
V gene: TRBV3-1
J gene: TRBJ2-7
CDR3 length: 16
CDR3 protein: CASSQDGASGRHEQYF
CDR3 DNA: TGTGCCAGCAGCCAAGATGGGGCTAGCGGGAGGCACGAGCAGTACTTC

clone size: .
D gene: .
V gene: TRBV2
J gene: TRBJ2-5
CDR3 length: 13
CDR3 protein: CASTAFEGHKQYF
CDR3 DNA: TGTGCCAGCACTGCTTTCGAGGGGCATAAGCAGTACTTC

clone size: .
D gene: .
V gene: TRBV5-6
J gene: TRBJ2-4
CDR3 length: 19
CDR3 protein: CASSLDRNPTLLAKNIQYF
CDR3 DNA: TGTGCCAGCAGCTTGGACAGGAACCCCACCTTGCTAGCCAAAAACATTCAGTACTTC

clone size: .
D gene: TRBD2
V gene: TRBV7-9
J gene: TRBJ2-3
CDR3 length: 15
CDR3 protein: CASSLASGGEDTQYF
CDR3 DNA: TGTGCCAGCAGCTTGGCTAGCGGGGGAGAAGATACGCAGTATTTT

clone size: .
D gene: TRBD2
V gene: TRBV4-1
J gene: TRBJ2-1
CDR3 length: 15
CDR3 protein: CASSASGNSYNEQFF
CDR3 DNA: TGCGCCAGCAGCGCTAGCGGCAACTCCTACAATGAGCAGTTCTTC

clone size: few
D gene: TRBD1
V gene: TRBV20-1
J gene: TRBJ2-7
CDR3 length: 13
CDR3 protein: CSATRGLSYEQYF
CDR3 DNA: TGCAGTGCAACCAGGGGGCTTTCGTACGAGCAGTACTTC

clone size: few
D gene: TRBD2
V gene: TRBV3-1
J gene: TRBJ2-1
CDR3 length: 15
CDR3 protein: CASSQGLAGPNEQFF
CDR3 DNA: TGTGCCAGCAGCCAGGGACTAGCGGGCCCTAATGAGCAGTTCTTC

clone size: .
D gene: .
V gene: TRBV20-1
J gene: TRBJ2-1
CDR3 length: 11
CDR3 protein: CSARVTGEQFF
CDR3 DNA: TGCAGTGCTAGGGTCACGGGTGAGCAGTTCTTC

clone size: .
D gene: TRBD1
V gene: TRBV5-1
J gene: TRBJ2-7
CDR3 length: 16
CDR3 protein: CASRRTGGDLSYEQYF
CDR3 DNA: TGCGCCAGCAGAAGGACAGGGGGCGACCTATCCTACGAGCAGTACTTC

clone size: .
D gene: .
V gene: TRBV5-1
J gene: TRBJ1-1
CDR3 length: 14
CDR3 protein: CASREPGGIGEAFF
CDR3 DNA: TGCGCCAGCAGGGAGCCGGGAGGGATCGGTGAAGCTTTCTTT

clone size: .
D gene: TRBD1
V gene: TRBV6-5
J gene: TRBJ2-1
CDR3 length: 16
CDR3 protein: CASSFAGTGTYNEQFF
CDR3 DNA: TGTGCCAGCAGTTTTGCCGGGACAGGGACCTACAATGAGCAGTTCTTC

clone size: few
D gene: .
V gene: TRBV5-1
J gene: TRBJ2-5
CDR3 length: 14
CDR3 protein: CASSFRASQETQYF
CDR3 DNA: TGCGCCAGCAGCTTTAGGGCTAGCCAAGAGACCCAGTACTTC

clone size: .
D gene: .
V gene: TRBV18
J gene: TRBJ2-3
CDR3 length: 13
CDR3 protein: CASSPAMTDTQYF
CDR3 DNA: TGTGCCAGCTCACCTGCCATGACAGATACGCAGTATTTT

clone size: .
D gene: .
V gene: TRBV6-2/TRBV6-3
J gene: TRBJ1-4
CDR3 length: 14
CDR3 protein: CASRGGATNEKLFF
CDR3 DNA: TGTGCCAGCAGGGGAGGGGCGACTAATGAAAAACTGTTTTTT

clone size: few
D gene: .
V gene: TRBV27
J gene: TRBJ2-3
CDR3 length: 14
CDR3 protein: CASSDLRASDTQYF
CDR3 DNA: TGTGCCAGCAGCGACCTGAGGGCTTCAGATACGCAGTATTTT

clone size: few
D gene: .
V gene: TRBV20-1
J gene: TRBJ1-2
CDR3 length: 11
CDR3 protein: CSARGTDGYTF
CDR3 DNA: TGCAGTGCTAGAGGGACGGATGGCTACACCTTC

clone size: few
D gene: .
V gene: TRBV4-1
J gene: TRBJ2-6
CDR3 length: 16
CDR3 protein: CASSRGTASGANVLTF
CDR3 DNA: TGCGCCAGCAGCCGCGGGACAGCGAGTGGGGCCAACGTCCTGACTTTC

clone size: .
D gene: .
V gene: TRBV6-1
J gene: TRBJ1-5
CDR3 length: 13
CDR3 protein: CASSARSNQPQHF
CDR3 DNA: TGTGCCAGCAGTGCACGTAGCAATCAGCCCCAGCATTTT

clone size: .
D gene: TRBD2
V gene: TRBV20-1
J gene: TRBJ2-3
CDR3 length: 13
CDR3 protein: CSARLAGTDTQYF
CDR3 DNA: TGCAGTGCTAGACTAGCGGGAACAGATACGCAGTATTTT

clone size: few
D gene: .
V gene: TRBV7-2
J gene: TRBJ1-1
CDR3 length: 13
CDR3 protein: CASSLTVITEAFF
CDR3 DNA: TGTGCCAGCAGCCTGACAGTAATCACTGAAGCTTTCTTT

clone size: .
D gene: TRBD1
V gene: TRBV7-7
J gene: TRBJ2-5
CDR3 length: 13
CDR3 protein: CATGQGVQETQYF
CDR3 DNA: TGTGCTACGGGACAGGGGGTTCAAGAGACCCAGTACTTC

clone size: few
D gene: TRBD2
V gene: TRBV28
J gene: TRBJ2-3
CDR3 length: 14
CDR3 protein: CASSTRPGGDTQYF
CDR3 DNA: TGTGCCAGCAGTACCCGGCCGGGGGGAGATACGCAGTATTTT

clone size: .
D gene: .
V gene: TRBV7-9
J gene: TRBJ2-1
CDR3 length: 12
CDR3 protein: CASSAGANEQFF
CDR3 DNA: TGTGCCAGCAGTGCCGGAGCGAATGAGCAGTTCTTC

clone size: .
D gene: TRBD1
V gene: TRBV7-6
J gene: TRBJ2-7
CDR3 length: 14
CDR3 protein: CASSWGQGLGEQYF
CDR3 DNA: TGTGCCAGCAGCTGGGGACAGGGACTTGGGGAGCAGTACTTC

clone size: .
D gene: .
V gene: TRBV7-6
J gene: TRBJ1-2
CDR3 length: 13
CDR3 protein: CASSFSERGGYTF
CDR3 DNA: TGTGCCAGCAGCTTTAGCGAACGAGGAGGCTACACCTTC